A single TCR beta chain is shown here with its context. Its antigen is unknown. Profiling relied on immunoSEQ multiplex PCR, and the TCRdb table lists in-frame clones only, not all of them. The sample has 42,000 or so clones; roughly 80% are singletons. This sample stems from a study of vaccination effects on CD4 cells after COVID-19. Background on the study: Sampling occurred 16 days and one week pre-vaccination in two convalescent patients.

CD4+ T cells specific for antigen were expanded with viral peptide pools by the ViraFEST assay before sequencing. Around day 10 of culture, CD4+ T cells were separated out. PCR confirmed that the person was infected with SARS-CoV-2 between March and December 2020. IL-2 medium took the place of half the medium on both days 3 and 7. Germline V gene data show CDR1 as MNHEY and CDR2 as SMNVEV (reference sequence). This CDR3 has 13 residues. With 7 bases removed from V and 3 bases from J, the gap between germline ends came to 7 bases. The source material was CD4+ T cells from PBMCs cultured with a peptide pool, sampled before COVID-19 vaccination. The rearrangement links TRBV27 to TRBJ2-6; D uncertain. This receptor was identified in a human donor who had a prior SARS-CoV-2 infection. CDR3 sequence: CASTRSGANVLTF. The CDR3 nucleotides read TGTGCCAGCACCAGGAGTGGGGCCAACGTCCTGACTTTC.